This TCR beta chain stems from a study of shared clonotypes between healthy human individuals (dated by TCRdb to 2020 to 2021). A note on the overall study: The cohort included three men and two women between 18 and 49 years of age. For each donor, CD4 naive and CD4 memory were each given three plates, CD8 naive was given two plates, and CD8 memory was given one plate. To increase sequencing depth and limit assay-specific biases, different laboratories used diverse techniques to prepare libraries and sequence TCR repertoires. Blood TCR repertoires of 5 or 6 healthy adults were deeply sequenced to estimate repertoire size and the extent of clonotype sharing between individuals. Between about 0.8 and 9 billion PBMCs per donor were obtained by leukapheresis.

The CDR3 contains 15 residues, cysteine and phenylalanine counted. Only the CDR3 region is kept as DNA, spanning 45 bases read in frame from base 1. From a lookup of the germline V gene, CDR1 and CDR2 are SNHLY and FYNNEI. V gives up 5 bases and J gives up 2 bases, and the segment between their germline ends measures 16 bases. General conclusions and limits of the study: Because the study included a small number of donors, the genetic and exposure-history diversity represented was limited. Even with the large sequencing depth, rarefaction of the sorted-subset datasets indicated that sequencing was incomplete. Compared with non-shared clonotypes, clonotypes shared by all four sorted-subset donors had higher generation probabilities. Sharing across a handful of donors was observed for about 5% of naive CD4, over 3% of naive CD8, 2.3% of memory CD4, and roughly 0.43% of memory CD8 clonotypes. Larger estimated clonotype richness was generally found for naive subsets than for memory subsets. Sampling was restricted to blood, and TCR repertoires in tissues likely differ from the TCR repertoires found in blood. Based on pairwise subsampling, the degree of clonotype sharing among donors was expected to be affected by sequencing depth.

Using the deep immunoSEQ assay, TCR CDR3 regions were amplified from genomic DNA by multiplex PCR. Extracted genomic DNA from each cell subset was distributed evenly across all wells of several immunoSEQ 96-well plates, and each plate was treated as a replicate. For sorted subsets, roughly 200 ng genomic DNA, equal to 30,000 or so T cell genomes, was loaded into each replicate PCR. Purified libraries were quantified with a Qubit 3.0 fluorometer, sized on a Bioanalyzer 2100, and re-quantified with the KAPA Library Quantification kit. Every immunoSEQ 96-well plate was sequenced on a dedicated single-read 150-cycle Illumina NextSeq 550 flow cell. The original methods were these. Because only junctional sequences without quality scores were contained in the immunoSEQ output, filtering matching that applied to full-length reads could not be performed. To assign V/J genes and CDR3, sequences were annotated using PyIR, a Python wrapper for IgBLAST v1.9, with IMGT germline references. Reads were removed for weak V/J assignments (E-value above 1e-6), missing CDR3, stop codons, out-of-frame junctions, or ambiguous translated residues. A V3J clonotype was defined by an identical inferred V gene, J gene, and CDR3 amino acid sequence. The percentage overlap between two repertoires was calculated by dividing the number of shared unique clonotypes by the size of the smaller repertoire. RTK rarefaction, the Chao1 estimator, and Recon v2.1 estimates of unobserved clonotypes were used to assess repertoire richness. For all TCRbeta clonotypes obtained by the gDNA method from four donors, generation probabilities were computed with OLGA. Here the immuneACCESS table is served through TCRdb, limited to in-frame sequences with V and J called. Missing clones are a known gap in these copies; in checked studies unresolved V genes cover under half, and the rest lacks a known reason. From that table come the V and J calls and clone size; the DNA was used to work out D and trimming. The sample table lists nearly 1 million clones, roughly 72% of them with a count of one. Together, the top ten hold nearly 1.5% of the sample.

Healthy HIV-negative adults with no recently reported acute infections or vaccinations were included as donors. All donors were Caucasian adults living in Nashville, Tennessee, USA. CD4+ T cells were enriched by magnetic negative selection, after which naive cells were positively selected on CD45RA and the negative fraction was taken as the memory subset. After blood collection by leukapheresis, PBMCs were isolated using Ficoll-Histopaque density gradient centrifugation and then cryopreserved in the vapor phase of liquid nitrogen. Analytical flow cytometry was used to check the purity and quantity of every magnetically sorted T cell population. Genomic DNA was isolated from every sorted fraction and measured by UV absorbance on a Nanodrop 2000c. The count of this clone is one. The antigen it binds to is not known. Base quality data are lacking; no much larger clone is found one base away.

The receptor chain draws on TRBV2 and TRBJ2-7; a tentative D match to TRBD1 spans 5 bases. The TCR originated in a man between 18 and 35 years old in good health. Sequencing used memory CD4+ T cells sorted from blood. The label giving this sample's cell subset or site can be read as: CD45RA-negative fraction. The DNA sequence is TGTGCCAGCAGTTCCCAATCAGGGTACGCCTACGAGCAGTACTTC. Its translation reads: CASSSQSGYAYEQYF.